This T cell receptor (beta chain) was recovered during a study of OX40 agonist ivuxolimab in advanced cancers. Study-wide context: Six ivuxolimab dose levels, 0.01 to 10 mg/kg, were given intravenously every 2 weeks. Three partial responders included one hepatocellular carcinoma patient and two cutaneous melanoma patients. Prior anti-PD-1, anti-PD-L1 or anti-CTLA-4 therapy was allowed; roughly 40% had some. Study-wide findings and caveats: Researchers did not establish what antigens the expanded peripheral T cells target.

Regarding this clone: What it binds is not known.

This CDR3 spans 13 amino acids. V shed 5 bases and J 4 bases; nucleotides not matched to a gene: 2. Germline V gene data show CDR1 as WNHNN and CDR2 as SYGVQD (reference sequence). Clones were sequenced by immunoSEQ multiplex PCR, and TCRdb holds only the in-frame ones, with some missing. Here the sample spans about 66,000 clones, about nine tenths being singletons. This rearrangement joins TRBV10-1 to TRBJ1-1; 9 bases map to TRBD1. The TCR comes from an adult with an advanced solid tumor such as melanoma, head and neck, liver or kidney cancer. The source was CD4+ or CD8+ T cells sorted from blood, collected in a trial of the OX40 agonist ivuxolimab. CDR3 amino acids: CASSRTGATEAFF. CDR3 nucleotides: TGCGCCAGCAGTCGGACAGGGGCCACTGAAGCTTTCTTT.